Presented here are 31 T cell receptor beta chains from one specimen sequenced in a study of T cell changes during pregnancy in multiple sclerosis (dated by TCRdb to about 2019). Library preparation was by the immunoSEQ multiplex PCR assay. The clones in this table, taken by TCRdb from immuneACCESS, are in-frame only. Not every clone is retained; where verified, under half of the shortfall comes from an unresolved V gene, and the cause of the rest is unknown. The sample profile shows fewer than 75,000 clones; 90% to 95% of them were found once. The top ten constitute under 6% of the sample. Material: CD8+ T cells from peripheral blood mononuclear cells, obtained before pregnancy. Source of these receptors: a female donor with multiple sclerosis, enrolled in a pregnancy study.

The gene calls are TRBV13 and TRBJ1-6; 8 bases map to TRBD1. The germline V gene encodes CDR1 PRHDT and CDR2 FYEKMQ (reference sequence). Trimming took 0 bases from V and 6 from J; bases not matched to a gene: 7. The CDR3 sequence is 17 residues long. CDR3 in DNA: TGTGCCAGCAGCTTAGGGGAACCGGGACAGGTTAATTCACCCCTCCACTTT. Translating gives CASSLGEPGQVNSPLHF.

The rearrangement uses TRBV6-4 and TRBJ1-5; 9 bases are a match to TRBD1. From germline, CDR1 is MRHNA and CDR2 SNTAGT. V was pared by 3 bases and J by 8 bases, with 2 bases of the junction left unmatched. The CDR3 totals 13 residues. The CDR3 spells CASSEGTGKPQHF. The CDR3 nucleotides read TGTGCCAGCAGTGAAGGGACAGGGAAGCCCCAGCATTTT.

A note on this clone: An end of the junction does not agree with germline; a read error may underlie this. The J gene is TRBJ2-1, the V gene TRBV7-6; D may be TRBD1 (5 bases). The germline V gene has CDR1 SGHVS and CDR2 FNYEAQ. The CDR3 contains 13 residues. CDR3 in DNA: TGTGCCAGCAGCTTAGGGACATACAGTGAGCAGTTCTTC. Protein sequence: CASSLGTYSEQFF.

The genes are TRBV4-1 and TRBJ1-4, with a tentative D call TRBD1 (5 bases). The V and J ends lost 2 bases and 2 bases respectively, with 15 bases between them. Looked up from germline, CDR1 is MGHRA and CDR2 is YSYEKL. This CDR3 comprises 17 residues. CDR3: CASSQHPGGSTNEKLFF. The DNA for the CDR3 is TGCGCCAGCAGCCAACATCCGGGGGGGAGCACTAATGAAAAACTGTTTTTT.

The rearrangement joins TRBV9 to TRBJ1-2, with a tentative D call TRBD1 (5 bases). Trimming pared 3 bases from V and 0 bases from J, leaving 15 bases between. The germline CDR1 and CDR2 sequences are SGDLS and YYNGEE. The CDR3 runs 16 residues. As DNA, the CDR3 is TGTGCCAGCAGCGATTCCCCAGGGTTGGCTAACTATGGCTACACCTTC. As protein: CASSDSPGLANYGYTF.

This rearrangement joins TRBV27 to TRBJ2-1; 7 bases line up with TRBD2. Germline loops: CDR1 MNHEY, CDR2 SMNVEV (reference sequence). The CDR3 loop spans 16 amino acids. Trimming took 0 bases from V and 0 from J; bases not matched to a gene: 2. CDR3 DNA sequence: TGTGCCAGCAGTTTATCGCGGGGGAGCTCCTACAATGAGCAGTTCTTC. Its protein is CASSLSRGSSYNEQFF.

The DNA for the CDR3 is TGTGCCAGCAGCTTACGGGTTGGTAGGACTGAAGCTTTCTTT. Amino acids: CASSLRVGRTEAFF. The gene calls are TRBV7-6 and TRBJ1-1; D ambiguous. Germline V CDR1 and CDR2: SGHVS, FNYEAQ. The CDR3 contains 14 residues. Between the trimmed V and J ends, which lost 2 bases and 5 bases, there was a span of 12 bases.

The chain carries TRBV11-2 and TRBJ2-3; the D is unclear. Germline CDR1 is SGHAT and CDR2 is FQNNGV. The CDR3 is made up of 16 amino acids. V was shortened by 3 bases and J by 0 bases, with 13 bases between the two germline ends. The CDR3 coding sequence is TGTGCCAGCAGCTTCCTCCGCGGTTCTAGCACAGATACGCAGTATTTT. Translation: CASSFLRGSSTDTQYF.

V usage is TRBV4-1 and J usage is TRBJ2-4; 11 nucleotides line up with TRBD1. The CDR3 covers 15 residues. In germline, CDR1 is MGHRA, CDR2 YSYEKL. The trim removed 7 bases at V and 7 bases at J, leaving 9 bases unmatched. Written as DNA, the CDR3 is TGCGCCAGCAAACTGGGGACAGGGGGGATGAACATTCAGTACTTC. Amino acids: CASKLGTGGMNIQYF.

The chain links TRBV30 to TRBJ2-3; tentative D call: TRBD2 (7 bases). Germline V gene lookup returns CDR1 GTSNPN and CDR2 SVGIG (reference sequence). Trimming shortened V by 5 bases and J by 4 bases, and 13 bases separated the two germline ends. This CDR3 region has 13 residues. The CDR3 DNA sequence: TGTGCCTGGGACGGGGGGCAGGCAGATACGCAGTATTTT. Encoded protein: CAWDGGQADTQYF.

The rearrangement joins TRBV6-1 to TRBJ1-1, with D possibly TRBD1 on 5 matching bases. CDR3 length: 14 amino acids. With 2 bases removed from V and 1 base from J, the gap between germline ends came to 8 bases. Germline V lookup: CDR1 MNHNS, CDR2 SASEGT. This chain's CDR3 is CASSELGQNTEAFF. The CDR3, as DNA: TGTGCCAGCAGTGAATTAGGACAGAACACTGAAGCTTTCTTT.

The V gene is TRBV4-1, the J gene TRBJ2-5; weak D call: TRBD2 (7 bases). Germline V lookup: CDR1 MGHRA, CDR2 YSYEKL. The V end was cut by 4 bases, the J end by 9 bases, with 18 bases between. The length of the CDR3 is 14 residues. The chain's CDR3 is CASSPEGGAEAQYF. In nucleotides, the CDR3 is TGCGCCAGCAGCCCGGAAGGGGGGGCTGAGGCCCAGTACTTC.

This clone was seen more than once but under ten times. V gene TRBV7-9 combines with J gene TRBJ1-5, with TRBD1 identical over 9 bases. V was pared by 6 bases and J by 3 bases, with 9 bases of the junction left unmatched. The germline CDR1 and CDR2 sequences are SEHNR and FQNEAQ (reference sequence). The CDR3 spans 16 residues. CDR3 region: CASRAGTGLDNQPQHF. Here the CDR3 DNA reads TGTGCCAGCAGGGCCGGGACAGGGCTCGACAATCAGCCCCAGCATTTT.

The V gene is TRBV25-1, the J gene TRBJ1-1; weak D call: TRBD1 (5 bases). V lost 2 bases, J lost 11 bases, and 15 bases lay in between. The CDR3 is 13 amino acids. CDR1 MGHDK and CDR2 SYGVNS come from the germline V gene. The DNA of the CDR3 is TGTGCCAGCAGTGAACTCGTACGGGGGTATGCTTTCTTT. Amino acid sequence: CASSELVRGYAFF.

This clone is a singleton in its sample. This sequence joins TRBV4-2 and TRBJ2-3; 10 bases fit TRBD2. After removal of 0 bases from V and 0 bases from J, the junction contained 0 bases not matched to a gene. The CDR3 loop spans 16 amino acids. Germline lookup yields CDR1 LGHNA and CDR2 YNFKEQ. The CDR3 sequence: CASSQEAGGSTDTQYF. CDR3 nucleotide sequence: TGTGCCAGCAGCCAAGAAGCGGGGGGGAGCACAGATACGCAGTATTTT.

The chain has TRBV4-1 and TRBJ2-1; 10 bases align to TRBD2. J lost 0 bases, V lost 1 base, and 9 bases had no gene match. The CDR3 spans 19 residues. CDR1 is MGHRA, CDR2 YSYEKL, per germline. The CDR3 loop is CASSQGLAGGMSSYNEQFF. The CDR3 nucleotides are TGCGCCAGCAGCCAAGGATTAGCGGGGGGAATGAGCTCCTACAATGAGCAGTTCTTC.

In this sample, this clone turned up once. The chain carries TRBV13 and TRBJ1-1; 8 bases align to TRBD1. Germline-derived CDR1 and CDR2 are PRHDT and FYEKMQ (reference sequence). This CDR3 is built from 14 residues. V dropped 7 bases and J dropped 5; count of bases not matched to a gene: 9. In DNA, the CDR3 is TGTGCCAGCATTGGACAGGGCCGACGGACTGAAGCTTTCTTT. Translated, it gives CASIGQGRRTEAFF.

The CDR3 bases are TGTGCCAGCAGCTTAGTAAGCGGGGGATACAATGAGCAGTTCTTC. This codes for CASSLVSGGYNEQFF. The chain joins TRBV7-6 to TRBJ2-1; 8 bases match TRBD2. V shed 1 base, J shed 4 bases, and the junction held 3 bases outside the gene matches. This CDR3 has 15 residues. The germline CDR1 and CDR2 sequences are SGHVS and FNYEAQ.

The rearrangement links TRBV18 to TRBJ2-1, with 9 bases matching TRBD2. Unmatched junction bases numbered 8, after V lost 5 bases and J lost 9 bases. CDR1 and CDR2 (germline): KGHSH, LQKENI. The CDR3 loop spans 14 amino acids. The CDR3 is CASSKASGVSEQFF. The DNA for the CDR3 is TGTGCCAGCTCAAAAGCTAGCGGGGTTAGTGAGCAGTTCTTC.

The chain joins TRBV11-2 to TRBJ2-3; 12 bases align to TRBD2. CDR3 length: 18 amino acids. The V and J ends lost 5 bases and 0 bases, in that order; junction bases with no gene match: 9. CDR1 SGHAT and CDR2 FQNNGV come from the germline V gene. This chain's CDR3 is CASSQYPSGGASTDTQYF. The DNA for the CDR3 is TGTGCCAGCAGCCAATATCCTAGCGGGGGGGCTAGCACAGATACGCAGTATTTT.

This chain joins TRBV9 and TRBJ2-7, with TRBD1 identical over 8 bases. The germline gives CDR1 SGDLS, CDR2 YYNGEE. The CDR3 runs 13 residues. Trimming cost V 4 bases and J 4 bases; bases outside gene matches: 4. CDR3 in DNA: TGTGCCAGCAGCACGGGACAGGAGTACGAGCAGTACTTC. Amino acids: CASSTGQEYEQYF.

This clone was recorded once. The chain is built from TRBV6-5 and TRBJ2-1; 10 bases are shared with TRBD2. The germline V gene has CDR1 MNHEY and CDR2 SVGAGI. With V trimmed by 6 bases and J by 4 bases, 6 bases remained unmatched. The CDR3 sequence is 15 residues long. The CDR3 spells CASSTSGGAYNEQFF. For the CDR3, the DNA is TGTGCCAGCAGCACCAGCGGGGGGGCGTACAATGAGCAGTTCTTC.

The J gene is TRBJ1-2, the V gene TRBV30, with TRBD1 matching over 7 bases. The CDR3 spans 11 residues. Per germline, CDR1 GTSNPN and CDR2 SVGIG (reference sequence). J was trimmed by 5 bases and V by 5 bases; bases with no gene match: 2. The CDR3 sequence: CAWDREYGYTF. Written as DNA, the CDR3 is TGTGCCTGGGACAGGGAGTATGGCTACACCTTC.

The V gene is TRBV7-8, the J gene TRBJ1-1; D is unresolved. Germline CDR1 SGHVS, CDR2 FQNEAQ. Trimming cost V 5 bases and J 0 bases, with 13 bases left between them. The CDR3 has 15 residues. Written as DNA, the CDR3 is TGTGCCAGCAGCCAGCTAGAATTTATGAACACTGAAGCTTTCTTT. This translates into CASSQLEFMNTEAFF.

The V gene is TRBV5-5, the J gene TRBJ2-7; 8 nucleotides match TRBD1. The trim removed 4 bases at V and 3 bases at J, leaving 6 bases unmatched. Germline lookup yields CDR1 SGHKS and CDR2 YYEKEE (reference sequence). There are 14 residues in the CDR3. The CDR3 sequence is CASSVTGANYEQYF. The DNA of the CDR3 is TGTGCCAGCAGCGTGACAGGGGCTAACTACGAGCAGTACTTC.

The chain joins TRBV4-1 to TRBJ2-1, with TRBD2 matching 9 bases. After removal of 0 bases from V and 4 bases from J, the junction contained 10 bases not matched to a gene. The germline V gene has CDR1 MGHRA and CDR2 YSYEKL. This CDR3 is built from 18 residues. The CDR3 loop is CASSQDVGTSPLYNEQFF. The CDR3 DNA is TGCGCCAGCAGCCAAGATGTAGGGACTAGCCCCCTTTACAATGAGCAGTTCTTC.

The chain joins TRBV9 to TRBJ1-2; D gene unclear. V lost 3 bases, J lost 6 bases, and 6 bases lay in between. CDR3 size: 11 residues. Germline CDR1 SGDLS, CDR2 YYNGEE. Here the CDR3 DNA reads TGTGCCAGCAGCGCTACAGATGGCTACACCTTC. Encoded protein: CASSATDGYTF.

The chain has TRBV4-1 and TRBJ2-7, with no clear D. V dropped 3 bases and J dropped 6 bases, with 9 bases sitting between them. The CDR3 has 12 residues. Germline values: CDR1 MGHRA, CDR2 YSYEKL. The CDR3 DNA follows: TGCGCCAGCAGCCAGGAGACCTCCGAGCAGTACTTC. It yields the protein CASSQETSEQYF.

The chain employs TRBV21-1 and TRBJ2-2; the listed D gene, TRBD1, was not tested against the DNA. TRBV21-1 is marked as a pseudogene. The CDR3 spans 17 residues. The chain's CDR3 is CASSIHPGPTPRGELFF. The CDR3 DNA follows: TGTGCCAGCAGCATTCATCCCGGTCCTACACCCAGGGGGGAGCTGTTTTTT.

The chain combines TRBV2 with TRBJ1-2; 7 positions match TRBD1. From germline, CDR1 is SNHLY and CDR2 FYNNEI. V lost 2 bases to trimming and J lost 0 bases; unmatched junction nucleotides: 12. The CDR3 consists of 18 residues. For the CDR3, the DNA is TGTGCCAGCAGTGAAATCCCAGCACAGGGGCCTACTAACTATGGCTACACCTTC. Protein sequence: CASSEIPAQGPTNYGYTF.

The V call is TRBV13, the J call TRBJ2-1; 9 nucleotides align to TRBD2. The CDR3 contains 15 residues. V dropped 0 bases and J dropped 6; count of bases not matched to a gene: 3. Germline loops: CDR1 PRHDT, CDR2 FYEKMQ (reference sequence). In DNA form, the CDR3 reads TGTGCCAGCAGCTTAGGGCGGGGGGGCCTCAATGAGCAGTTCTTC. It specifies CASSLGRGGLNEQFF.